Sequencing of this T cell receptor (beta chain) was carried out in a study of T cells after yellow fever vaccination. This clonotype was counted at least ten times. The antigen is unknown. Regarding the study as a whole: The secondary response showed a weaker magnitude and a faster peak, day 5 versus 15. Clones from primary vaccination mostly reappeared after the booster (around 96% CD4, 88% CD8).

The trim removed 6 bases at V and 0 bases at J, leaving 6 bases unmatched. In germline, CDR1 is WSHSY, CDR2 SAAADI. The CDR3 spans 17 residues. A universal primer site and UMIs were added as TCR cDNA was made by 5'RACE template switching. TCRdb re-called the 5' RACE reads with MiXCR, one entry per CDR3 protein. The sample consists of approximately 260,000 distinct CDR3 sequences, 5.2% of them appearing once. This chain uses TRBV10-2 with TRBJ1-4, with TRBD1 matching over 11 bases. The sequences come from CD4+ T cells sorted from PBMCs, collected on the day of the yellow fever booster vaccination. The sequence derives from a man between 18 and 29 years old who received the YFV17D yellow fever vaccine. The CDR3 loop is CASRGDRGTSTNEKLFF. Written as DNA, the CDR3 is TGCGCCAGCAGGGGGGACAGGGGGACCTCAACTAATGAAAAACTGTTTTTT.